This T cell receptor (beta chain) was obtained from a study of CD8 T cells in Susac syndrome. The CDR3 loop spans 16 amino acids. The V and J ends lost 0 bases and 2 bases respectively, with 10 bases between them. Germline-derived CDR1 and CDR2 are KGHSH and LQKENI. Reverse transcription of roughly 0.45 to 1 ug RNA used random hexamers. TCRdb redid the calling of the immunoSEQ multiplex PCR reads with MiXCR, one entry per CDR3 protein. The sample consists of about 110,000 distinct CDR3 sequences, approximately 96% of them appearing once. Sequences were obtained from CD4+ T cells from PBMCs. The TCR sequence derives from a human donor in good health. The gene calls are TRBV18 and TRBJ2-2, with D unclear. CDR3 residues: CASSPPEARNTGELFF. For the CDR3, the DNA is TGTGCCAGCTCACCACCCGAGGCGCGAAACACCGGGGAGCTGTTTTTT. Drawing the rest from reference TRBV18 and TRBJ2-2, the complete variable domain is NAGVMQNPRHLVRRRGQEARLRCSPMKGHSHVYWYRQLPEEGLKFMVYLQKENIIDESGMPKERFSAEFPKEGPSILRIQQVVRGDSAAYFCASSPPEARNTGELFFGEGSRLTVL.